The present T cell receptor (beta chain) was sequenced within a study of spatial heterogeneity in lung cancer. Study-level points and caveats: The number of expanded tumor alpha and beta chains correlated with mutation number.

This clonotype counts as large. What it binds is not known. The time point was: sample taken at primary tumor resection. From tumor, nontumor lung or frozen PBMC, whole RNA was taken unsorted for sequencing. TCRdb reprocessed the 5' RACE reads with MiXCR, giving one entry per CDR3 protein. Found here are some 1,800 distinct CDR3 sequences, about 9.8% of them singletons; the top ten hold about 10%. V gave up 0 bases and J gave up 0 bases, with 10 bases separating them. The CDR3 is 15 residues long. The germline CDR1 and CDR2 sequences are DFQATT and SNEGSKA (reference sequence). Specimen: lung tumor tissue, collected at surgery. The clonotype comes from a female donor with early-stage non-small cell lung cancer. V usage is TRBV20-1 and J usage is TRBJ2-3; TRBD1 might be the D (6 bases). The CDR3 DNA reads as TGCAGTGCTAGAGATGATACAGGGAGCACAGATACGCAGTATTTT. Its translation is CSARDDTGSTDTQYF.